This TCR beta chain was documented in a study of T-cell reconstitution after alpha-beta-depleted transplantation in children. Findings of the study overall: Approximately two months post-transplant, alpha-beta T cells reportedly originated from several hundred expanded graft clones. Some patients showed high day-60 TCRbeta diversity, which derived from surviving recipient T cells and thymic progenitors. T-cell counts and diversity at one year post-transplant came mainly from newly produced T cells.

On this clonotype: The target antigen is unknown.

V shed 1 base and J 0 bases; nucleotides not matched to a gene: 7. The CDR3 totals 17 residues. Germline-derived CDR1 and CDR2 are SGHRS and YFSETQ. Preparation of the TCRbeta library used unique molecular identifiers. TCRdb re-called the PCR reads with MiXCR, one entry per CDR3 protein. The sample has about a million distinct CDR3 sequences; around 30% are singletons. V is TRBV5-1 and J is TRBJ2-3, with 8 bases that match TRBD1. This receptor was identified in a boy under two years old who had a stem cell transplant for SCID, so the T cells may come from the graft donor. The sample here was PBMCs, mostly from graft donor cells, taken 360 days after TCRalphabeta/CD19-depleted stem cell transplant. The CDR3 coding sequence is TGCGCCAGCAGCTTGCACAGGGGGAACCCGAGCACAGATACGCAGTATTTT. Its protein is CASSLHRGNPSTDTQYF. The full variable domain, with the rest looked up from reference TRBV5-1 and TRBJ2-3, is KAGVTQTPRYLIKTRGQQVTLSCSPISGHRSVSWYQQTPGQGLQFLFEYFSETQRNKGNFPGRFSGRQFSNSRSEMNVSTLELGDSALYLCASSLHRGNPSTDTQYFGPGTRLTVL.